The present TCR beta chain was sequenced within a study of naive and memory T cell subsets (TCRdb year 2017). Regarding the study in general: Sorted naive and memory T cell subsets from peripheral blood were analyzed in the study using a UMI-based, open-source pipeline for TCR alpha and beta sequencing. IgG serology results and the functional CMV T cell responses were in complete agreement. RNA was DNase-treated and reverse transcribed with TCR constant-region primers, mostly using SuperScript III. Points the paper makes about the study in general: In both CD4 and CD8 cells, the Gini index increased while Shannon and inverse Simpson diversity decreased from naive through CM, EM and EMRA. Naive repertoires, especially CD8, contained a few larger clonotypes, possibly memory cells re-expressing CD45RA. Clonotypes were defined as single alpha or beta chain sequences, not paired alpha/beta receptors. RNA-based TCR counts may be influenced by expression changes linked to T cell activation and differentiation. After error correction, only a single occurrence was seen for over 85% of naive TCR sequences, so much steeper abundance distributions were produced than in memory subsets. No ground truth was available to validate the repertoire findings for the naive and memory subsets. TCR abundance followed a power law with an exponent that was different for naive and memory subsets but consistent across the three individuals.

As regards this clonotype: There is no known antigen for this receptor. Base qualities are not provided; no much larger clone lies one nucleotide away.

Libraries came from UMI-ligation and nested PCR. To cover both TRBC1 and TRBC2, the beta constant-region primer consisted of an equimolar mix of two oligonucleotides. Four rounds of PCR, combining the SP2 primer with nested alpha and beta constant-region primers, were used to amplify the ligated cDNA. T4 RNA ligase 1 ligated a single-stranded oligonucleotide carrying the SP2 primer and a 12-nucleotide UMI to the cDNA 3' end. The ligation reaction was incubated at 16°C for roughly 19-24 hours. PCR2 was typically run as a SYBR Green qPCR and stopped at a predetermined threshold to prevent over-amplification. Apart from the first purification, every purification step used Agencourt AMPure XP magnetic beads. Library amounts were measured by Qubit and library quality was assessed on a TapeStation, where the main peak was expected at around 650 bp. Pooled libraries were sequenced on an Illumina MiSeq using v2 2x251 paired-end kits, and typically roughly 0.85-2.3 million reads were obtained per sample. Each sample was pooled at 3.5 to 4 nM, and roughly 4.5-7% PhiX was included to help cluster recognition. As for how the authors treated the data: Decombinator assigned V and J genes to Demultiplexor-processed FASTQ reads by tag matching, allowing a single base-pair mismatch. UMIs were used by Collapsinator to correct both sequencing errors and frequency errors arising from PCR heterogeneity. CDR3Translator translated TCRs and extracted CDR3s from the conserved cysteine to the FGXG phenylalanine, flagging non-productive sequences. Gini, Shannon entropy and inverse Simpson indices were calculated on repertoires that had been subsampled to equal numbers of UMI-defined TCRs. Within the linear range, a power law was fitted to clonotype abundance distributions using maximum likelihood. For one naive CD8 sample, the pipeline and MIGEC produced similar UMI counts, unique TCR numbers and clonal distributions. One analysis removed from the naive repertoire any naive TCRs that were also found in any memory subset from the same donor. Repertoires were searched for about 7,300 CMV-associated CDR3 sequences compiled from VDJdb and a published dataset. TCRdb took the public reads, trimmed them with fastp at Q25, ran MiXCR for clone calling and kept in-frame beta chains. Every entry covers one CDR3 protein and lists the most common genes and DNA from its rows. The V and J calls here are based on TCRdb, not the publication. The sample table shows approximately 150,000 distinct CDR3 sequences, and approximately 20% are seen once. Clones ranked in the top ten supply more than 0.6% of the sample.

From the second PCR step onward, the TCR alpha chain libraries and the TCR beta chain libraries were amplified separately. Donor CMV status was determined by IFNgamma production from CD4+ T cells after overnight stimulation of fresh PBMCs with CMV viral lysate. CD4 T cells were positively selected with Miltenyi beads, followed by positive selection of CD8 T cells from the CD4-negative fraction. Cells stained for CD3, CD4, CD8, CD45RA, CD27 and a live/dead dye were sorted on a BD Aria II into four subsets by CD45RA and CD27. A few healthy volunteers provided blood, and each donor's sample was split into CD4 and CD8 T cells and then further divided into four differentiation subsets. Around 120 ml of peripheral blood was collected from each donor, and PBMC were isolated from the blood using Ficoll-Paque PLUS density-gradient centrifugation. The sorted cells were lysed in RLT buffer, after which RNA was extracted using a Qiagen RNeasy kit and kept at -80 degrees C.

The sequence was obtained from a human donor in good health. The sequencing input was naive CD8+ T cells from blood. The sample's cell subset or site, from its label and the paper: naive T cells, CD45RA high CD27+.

The CDR3 reads CASSDRMFGADTQYF. The nucleotides are TGCGCCAGCAGCGACCGGATGTTCGGGGCAGATACGCAGTATTTT. This chain joins TRBV5-1 to TRBJ2-3; the D gene is perhaps TRBD2, from 5 matching bases. Looking up the germline V gene yields CDR1 SGHRS and CDR2 YFSETQ. V loses 4 bases, J loses 4 bases, and the germline ends lie 16 bases apart. Counted from cysteine to phenylalanine, this CDR3 has 15 amino acids. Of all the DNA, just the CDR3 is kept, 45 bases in frame from base 1.